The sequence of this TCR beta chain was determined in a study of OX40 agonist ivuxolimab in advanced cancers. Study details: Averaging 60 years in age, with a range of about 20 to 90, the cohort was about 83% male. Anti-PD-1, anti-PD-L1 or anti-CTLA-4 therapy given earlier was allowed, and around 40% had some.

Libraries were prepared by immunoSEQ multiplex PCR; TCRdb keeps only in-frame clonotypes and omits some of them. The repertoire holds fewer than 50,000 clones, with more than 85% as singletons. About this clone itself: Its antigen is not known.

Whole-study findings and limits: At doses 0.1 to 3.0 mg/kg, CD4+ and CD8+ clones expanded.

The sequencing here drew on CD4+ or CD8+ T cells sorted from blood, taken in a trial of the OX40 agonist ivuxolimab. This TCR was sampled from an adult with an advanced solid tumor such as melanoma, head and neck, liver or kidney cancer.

Written as DNA, the CDR3 is TGCGCCAGCAGCCTGGGCCGCCAGGGTTACGAGCAGTACTTC. This encodes CASSLGRQGYEQYF. The chain employs TRBV5-1 and TRBJ2-7; D might be TRBD1 (5 bases). V was clipped by 4 bases and J by 4 bases, with 15 bases between them. CDR3 length: 14 residues. CDR1 is SGHRS and CDR2 is YFSETQ in the germline V gene. The complete variable domain, with remaining parts taken from reference TRBV5-1 and TRBJ2-7, reads KAGVTQTPRYLIKTRGQQVTLSCSPISGHRSVSWYQQTPGQGLQFLFEYFSETQRNKGNFPGRFSGRQFSNSRSEMNVSTLELGDSALYLCASSLGRQGYEQYFGPGTRLTVT.